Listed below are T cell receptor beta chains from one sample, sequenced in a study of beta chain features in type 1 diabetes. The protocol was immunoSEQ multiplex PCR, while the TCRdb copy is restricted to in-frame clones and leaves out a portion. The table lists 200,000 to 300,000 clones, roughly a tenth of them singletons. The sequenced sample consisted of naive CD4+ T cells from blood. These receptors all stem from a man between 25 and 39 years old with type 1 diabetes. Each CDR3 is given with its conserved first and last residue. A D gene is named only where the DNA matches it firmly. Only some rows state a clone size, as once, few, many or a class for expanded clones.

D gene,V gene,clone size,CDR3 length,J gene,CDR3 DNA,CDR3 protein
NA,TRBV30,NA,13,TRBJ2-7,TGTGCCTGGAGTGTACACAGCACCTACGAGCAGTACTTC,CAWSVHSTYEQYF
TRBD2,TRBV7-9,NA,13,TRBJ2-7,TGTGCCAGCAGCCCTGGGGGGGGTGGTGAGCAGTACTTC,CASSPGGGGEQYF
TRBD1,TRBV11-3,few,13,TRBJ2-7,TGTGCCAGCAGTCGGGACAGACACTACGAGCAGTACTTC,CASSRDRHYEQYF
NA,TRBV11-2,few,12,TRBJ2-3,TGTGCCAGCAGCTTGACAATTGATACGCAGTATTTT,CASSLTIDTQYF
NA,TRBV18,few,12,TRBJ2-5,TGTGCCAGCTCAGGAGGGGAAGAGACCCAGTACTTC,CASSGGEETQYF
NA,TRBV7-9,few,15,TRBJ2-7,TGTGCCAGCAGCTTAGCGGGCAGTTCAGCCTACGAGCAGTACTTC,CASSLAGSSAYEQYF
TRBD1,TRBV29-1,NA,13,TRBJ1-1,TGCAGCGTGGACAGGGGGCAAAACACTGAAGCTTTCTTT,CSVDRGQNTEAFF
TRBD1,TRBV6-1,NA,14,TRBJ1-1,TGTGCCAGCAGTCCTGGACAGGGGAACACTGAAGCTTTCTTT,CASSPGQGNTEAFF
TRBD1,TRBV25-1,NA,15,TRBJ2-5,TGTGCCAGCAGTCAAGGACAGGGGAGGCAAGAGACCCAGTACTTC,CASSQGQGRQETQYF
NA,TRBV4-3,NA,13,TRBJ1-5,TGCGCCAGCAGCCAAGATATCGATCAGCCCCAGCATTTT,CASSQDIDQPQHF
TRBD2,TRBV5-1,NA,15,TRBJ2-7,TGCGCCAGCAGCTTTTCTAGCGGGGGGCCGTGGGAGCAGTACTTC,CASSFSSGGPWEQYF
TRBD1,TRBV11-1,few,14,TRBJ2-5,TGTGCCAGCAGCCTACAGGGGGCCGAAGAGACCCAGTACTTC,CASSLQGAEETQYF
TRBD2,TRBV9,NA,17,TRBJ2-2,TGTGCCAGCAGCGTACTAGCGGGGGCCCCGGACACCGGGGAGCTGTTTTTT,CASSVLAGAPDTGELFF
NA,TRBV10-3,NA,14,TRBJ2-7,TGTGCCATCAGAGCCGCAGGGGCATCTGGGGAGCAGTACTTC,CAIRAAGASGEQYF
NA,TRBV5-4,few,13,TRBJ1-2,TGTGCCAGCAGCCCAGACTCAAACTACGGCTACACCTTC,CASSPDSNYGYTF
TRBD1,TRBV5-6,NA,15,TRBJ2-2,TGTGCCAGCAGCTTCCGAGACAGGGACACCGGGGAGCTGTTTTTT,CASSFRDRDTGELFF
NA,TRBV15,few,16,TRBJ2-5,TGTGCCACCAGCACTCGAAGACCTGGACGGTCAGGGCCCCAGTACTTC,CATSTRRPGRSGPQYF
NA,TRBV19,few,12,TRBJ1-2,TGTGCCAGTAGTAGACAGACCTATGGCTACACCTTC,CASSRQTYGYTF
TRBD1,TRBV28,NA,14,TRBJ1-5,TGTGCCAGCAGTTATGCCGACAGGGATCAGCCCCAGCATTTT,CASSYADRDQPQHF
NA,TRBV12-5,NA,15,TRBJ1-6,TGTGCTAGTGTTAATGAGGGTTCCTATAATTCACCCCTCCACTTT,CASVNEGSYNSPLHF
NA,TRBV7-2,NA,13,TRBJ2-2,TGTGCCAGCAGCTTAATCCTCGGCGGGGAGCTGTTTTTT,CASSLILGGELFF
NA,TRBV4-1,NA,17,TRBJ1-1,TGCGCCAGCAGCCGGAAACTAATCGCCACGGGAGCAACTGAAGCTTTCTTT,CASSRKLIATGATEAFF
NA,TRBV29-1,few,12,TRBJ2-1,TGCAGCGTTCGTCGGGTCGCGGATGAGCAGTTCTTC,CSVRRVADEQFF
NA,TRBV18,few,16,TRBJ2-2,TGTGCCAGCTCACCAGAGCTTCGGACAAACACCGGGGAGCTGTTTTTT,CASSPELRTNTGELFF
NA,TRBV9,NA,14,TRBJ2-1,TGTGCCAGCAGCGTAGGTTTTCTAGAAAATGAGCAGTTCTTC,CASSVGFLENEQFF
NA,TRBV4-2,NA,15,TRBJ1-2,TGTGCCAGCAGCCGACCAGGCCCCACGGCTAATGGCTACACCTTC,CASSRPGPTANGYTF
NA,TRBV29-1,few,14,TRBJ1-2,TGCAGCGTTTCCCGTGACGGAGCTAACTATGGCTACACCTTC,CSVSRDGANYGYTF
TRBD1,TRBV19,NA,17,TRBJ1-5,TGTGCCAGTAGTATTATCGGACTTTCGACAGGGATCGAGCCCCAGCATTTT,CASSIIGLSTGIEPQHF
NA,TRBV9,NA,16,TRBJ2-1,TGTGCCGGGTCAGGGCTAGGCCCCAGCTCCTACAATGAGCAGTTCTTC,CAGSGLGPSSYNEQFF
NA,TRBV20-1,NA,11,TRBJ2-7,TGCAGTGCTAGACAGGGGTACGAGCAGTACTTC,CSARQGYEQYF
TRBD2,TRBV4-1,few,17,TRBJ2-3,TGCGCCAGCAGCCAACTAGCGGGGGGGCCTAGCACAGATACGCAGTATTTT,CASSQLAGGPSTDTQYF
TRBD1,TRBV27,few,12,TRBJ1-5,TGTGCCAGCAGCGACAGGGTTAAGCCCCAGCATTTT,CASSDRVKPQHF
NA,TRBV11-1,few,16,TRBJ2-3,TGTGCCAGCAGTCCCCGGCCTAGTCTCAGCACAGATACGCAGTATTTT,CASSPRPSLSTDTQYF
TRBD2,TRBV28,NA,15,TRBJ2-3,TGTGCCAGCTCAAGCGGGGGGCTTATCACAGATACGCAGTATTTT,CASSSGGLITDTQYF
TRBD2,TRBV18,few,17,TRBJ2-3,TGTGCCAGCTCACCCGGGACTAGCGGGGTCGTGGCAGATACGCAGTATTTT,CASSPGTSGVVADTQYF